This passage covers 32 T cell receptor beta chains from one sample sequenced in a study of blood T cell repertoires in COVID-19. Sequenced by immunoSEQ multiplex PCR; TCRdb stores in-frame clones only, minus some. The sample has under 300,000 clones; approximately 86% are singletons. The source material was peripheral blood. Every receptor here comes from a woman between 70 and 85 years old with active or convalescent COVID-19.

V and J are TRBV5-5 and TRBJ2-2; 10 bases agree with TRBD1. This CDR3 spans 18 amino acids. The germline V gene encodes CDR1 SGHKS and CDR2 YYEKEE (reference sequence). After removal of 7 bases from V and 3 bases from J, the junction contained 15 bases not matched to a gene. The CDR3 DNA reads TGTGCCAGCTCTGGACTGGGGATGGGGACAGGGGACACCGGGGAGCTGTTTTTT. Translating gives CASSGLGMGTGDTGELFF.

This chain connects TRBV4-3 to TRBJ2-3, with TRBD1 matching over 7 bases. Trimming at V came to 0 bases and at J to 4 bases, leaving 4 bases not matched to a gene. In germline, CDR1 is LGHNA, CDR2 YSLEER. The CDR3 extends over 15 amino acids. The CDR3 region has the DNA TGCGCCAGCAGCCAAGAGGACAGGATTTCAGATACGCAGTATTTT. Translated: CASSQEDRISDTQYF.

This clone was seen more than once but under ten times. The sample has other DNA sequences that encode this CDR3 too. The J gene is TRBJ1-2, the V gene TRBV5-6, with unresolved D. The CDR3 has 13 residues. The ends were cut back, 0 bases at V and 2 bases at J, with 5 bases in the middle. CDR1 and CDR2 from the germline V gene are SGHDT and YYEEEE. CDR3 nucleotides: TGTGCCAGCAGCTTGGGCAGAAACTATGGCTACACCTTC. Protein sequence: CASSLGRNYGYTF.

The rearrangement links TRBV7-2 to TRBJ1-4, with a weak D call TRBD1 (6 bases). V was pared by 0 bases and J by 7 bases, with 12 bases between. The CDR3 contains 15 residues. The V gene's germline CDR1 is SGHTA and CDR2 FQGNSA. The CDR3 protein is CASSLAQGLGEKLFF. In DNA form, the CDR3 reads TGTGCCAGCAGCTTAGCTCAGGGGCTTGGTGAAAAACTGTTTTTT.

The genes are TRBV6-6 and TRBJ1-1; possibly TRBD1 for D (5 bases). This CDR3 spans 13 amino acids. Trimming stripped 8 bases from V and 4 bases from J, with 14 bases between. From germline, CDR1 is MNHNY and CDR2 SVGAGI (reference sequence). The CDR3, as DNA: TGTGCCAGCGTGGGGGGAAAGGGCACTGAAGCTTTCTTT. Residues: CASVGGKGTEAFF.

This clone was counted a single time. This chain joins TRBV4-1 and TRBJ2-5; 8 bases map to TRBD2. J was trimmed by 2 bases and V by 0 bases; bases with no gene match: 8. Germline CDR1 and CDR2: MGHRA and YSYEKL. This CDR3 has 17 residues. The CDR3 sequence: CASSQEGTRGGQETQYF. DNA of the CDR3: TGCGCCAGCAGCCAAGAAGGGACTAGGGGGGGACAAGAGACCCAGTACTTC.

A single count supports this clone. As DNA, the CDR3 is TGTGCCAGCAGCACTTCCGGGACAGTGGAGACCCAGTACTTC. Translating it yields CASSTSGTVETQYF. The V gene is TRBV14, the J gene TRBJ2-5; the match to TRBD1 covers 7 bases. Trimming cost V 5 bases and J 5 bases; bases outside gene matches: 8. Germline V gene sequence: CDR1 SGHDN, CDR2 FVKESK. The CDR3 spans 14 residues. The whole variable domain, filled in from reference TRBV14 and TRBJ2-5, reads EAGVTQFPSHSVIEKGQTVTLRCDPISGHDNLYWYRRVMGKEIKFLLHFVKESKQDESGMPNNRFLAERTGGTYSTLKVQPAELEDSGVYFCASSTSGTVETQYFGPGTRLLVL.

This chain uses TRBV7-9 with TRBJ2-1, with a possible D match to TRBD2 (6 bases). CDR3 length: 18 residues. CDR1 is SEHNR, CDR2 FQNEAQ, per germline (reference sequence). V lost 1 base, J lost 1 base, and 17 bases lay in between. For the CDR3, the DNA is TGTGCCAGCAGCTTAGTTGGGGGGATTTCCTCTTCCTACAATGAGCAGTTCTTC. It encodes CASSLVGGISSSYNEQFF. Full variable domain (outside the CDR3, taken from reference TRBV7-9 and TRBJ2-1): DTGVSQNPRHKITKRGQNVTFRCDPISEHNRLYWYRQTLGQGPEFLTYFQNEAQLEKSRLLSDRFSAERPKGSFSTLEIQRTEQGDSAMYLCASSLVGGISSSYNEQFFGPGTRLTVL.

The gene calls are TRBV6-5 and TRBJ1-2, with TRBD1 matching 7 bases. The V segment lost 7 bases and the J segment 7 bases; nucleotides outside the gene matches: 15. CDR3 length: 15 residues. Germline loops: CDR1 MNHEY, CDR2 SVGAGI. The DNA for the CDR3 is TGTGCCAGCAAACCTTGGACCGACAGGGAAGGTGGCTACACCTTC. This translates into CASKPWTDREGGYTF.

The chain has TRBV4-1 and TRBJ2-5; TRBD2 matches 8 bases. CDR1 and CDR2 (germline): MGHRA, YSYEKL. The CDR3 covers 17 residues. Germline trimming cut 1 base from V and 5 bases from J; bases unmatched to any gene: 12. This chain's CDR3 is CASSQGASGGGRETQYF. CDR3 DNA: TGCGCCAGCAGCCAAGGGGCCAGTGGCGGGGGGCGGGAGACCCAGTACTTC.

The gene calls are TRBV2 and TRBJ1-1; D not resolved. The CDR3 is 12 residues long. Germline loops: CDR1 SNHLY, CDR2 FYNNEI. Trimming stripped 5 bases from V and 7 bases from J, with 11 bases between. The CDR3: CASSSPRNEAFF. DNA of the CDR3: TGTGCCAGCAGTTCTCCCAGGAATGAAGCTTTCTTT. Complete variable domain (other parts from reference TRBV2 and TRBJ1-1): EPEVTQTPSHQVTQMGQEVILRCVPISNHLYFYWYRQILGQKVEFLVSFYNNEISEKSEIFDDQFSVERPDGSNFTLKIRSTKLEDSAMYFCASSSPRNEAFFGQGTRLTVV.

The J gene is TRBJ1-3, the V gene TRBV6-2 or TRBV6-3; 8 nucleotides agree with TRBD1. Germline values: CDR1 MNHEY, CDR2 SVGEGT. V dropped 5 bases and J dropped 2; count of bases not matched to a gene: 11. The CDR3 runs 17 residues. The CDR3 reads CASSRHLTGVTGNTIYF. In DNA form, the CDR3 reads TGTGCCAGCAGTCGCCACTTGACAGGGGTAACTGGAAACACCATATATTTT.

V is TRBV19 and J is TRBJ2-3, with a weak D call TRBD1 (6 bases). Between the trimmed V and J ends, which lost 9 bases and 3 bases, there was a span of 16 bases. Germline lookup yields CDR1 LNHDA and CDR2 SQIVND (reference sequence). The CDR3 is made up of 14 amino acids. The CDR3 DNA reads as TGTGCCAGCGCAACAGGGCGAGGGACAGATACGCAGTATTTT. Its translation: CASATGRGTDTQYF.

This clone was seen a handful of times. The chain combines TRBV6-1 with TRBJ2-3; tentatively, D is TRBD1 (5 bases). The length of the CDR3 is 15 residues. Germline V gene sequence: CDR1 MNHNS, CDR2 SASEGT. V was cut by 3 bases and J by 2 bases, with 12 bases left in between. CDR3 loop: CASSEGPVSTDTQYF. In DNA form, the CDR3 reads TGTGCCAGCAGTGAGGGGCCTGTATCCACAGATACGCAGTATTTT.

The chain carries TRBV5-1 and TRBJ1-3; D is unresolved. This CDR3 is built from 15 residues. Germline CDR1 and CDR2: SGHRS and YFSETQ. V was shortened by 1 base and J by 4 bases, with 12 bases between the two germline ends. CDR3 coding DNA: TGCGCCAGCAGCTTGACGGCAAGCGACGGAAACACCATATATTTT. Protein product: CASSLTASDGNTIYF.

The chain joins TRBV2 to TRBJ2-7, with 10 bases aligning to TRBD2. V was pared by 7 bases and J by 4 bases, with 1 base of the junction left unmatched. CDR3 length: 12 residues. CDR1 is SNHLY and CDR2 is FYNNEI in the germline V gene. CDR3 sequence: CASTTSGYEQYF. The CDR3 DNA follows: TGTGCCAGCACGACTAGCGGGTACGAGCAGTACTTC.

The V and J genes are TRBV7-2 and TRBJ1-2, with 11 bases fitting TRBD1. The V gene end was trimmed by 6 bases and the J gene end by 6 bases; junction bases not matched to a gene: 6. The germline gives CDR1 SGHTA, CDR2 FQGNSA. The CDR3 is made up of 14 amino acids. The CDR3 sequence: CASRDRGHQNGYTF. CDR3 DNA sequence: TGTGCCAGCAGGGACAGGGGGCATCAGAATGGCTACACCTTC.

The chain recombines TRBV6-5 with TRBJ2-3; the D gene is possibly TRBD2 (6 bases). The length of the CDR3 is 14 residues. With 5 bases removed from V and 2 bases from J, the gap between germline ends came to 11 bases. Germline CDR1 is MNHEY and CDR2 is SVGAGI. The CDR3 reads CASSPGTHTDTQYF. Here the CDR3 DNA reads TGTGCCAGCAGTCCGGGGACTCACACAGATACGCAGTATTTT.

This clone occurred a few times. The CDR3 bases are TGTGCCAGCAGCTTCGACCTTGAGGGCGCCACTGAAGCTTTCTTT. Protein product: CASSFDLEGATEAFF. The gene calls are TRBV5-6 and TRBJ1-1; D is undetermined. V was cut by 2 bases and J by 4 bases, with 15 bases left in between. Germline V CDR1 and CDR2: SGHDT, YYEEEE. The CDR3 totals 15 residues. The complete variable domain, with remaining parts taken from reference TRBV5-6 and TRBJ1-1, reads DAGVTQSPTHLIKTRGQQVTLRCSPKSGHDTVSWYQQALGQGPQFIFQYYEEEERQRGNFPDRFSGHQFPNYSSELNVNALLLGDSALYLCASSFDLEGATEAFFGQGTRLTVV.

This clone was found a few times. The chain links TRBV4-1 to TRBJ1-5; D gene ambiguous. The CDR3 contains 13 residues. V gave up 6 bases and J gave up 0 bases, with 6 bases separating them. Germline V gives CDR1 MGHRA, CDR2 YSYEKL. CDR3 in DNA: TGCGCCAGCAGTTCCCATAGCAATCAGCCCCAGCATTTT. It encodes CASSSHSNQPQHF.

This clone occurred once. In nucleotides, the CDR3 is TGTGCCAGCAGTGAAGCACTTCCCGAGCAGTACTTC. This sequence encodes CASSEALPEQYF. The chain couples TRBV2 to TRBJ2-7; D gene ambiguous. V was clipped by 0 bases and J by 6 bases, with 6 bases between them. CDR1 is SNHLY, CDR2 FYNNEI, per germline. The CDR3 extends over 12 amino acids.

CDR3 protein: CASSIVTGDGYTF. In nucleotides, the CDR3 is TGTGCCAGTAGTATAGTGACAGGGGACGGCTACACCTTC. The chain carries TRBV19 and TRBJ1-2; 8 nucleotides line up with TRBD1. Unmatched junction bases numbered 3, after V lost 1 base and J lost 8 bases. Germline V gene lookup returns CDR1 LNHDA and CDR2 SQIVND (reference sequence). This CDR3 is 13 amino acids long.

The V gene is TRBV18, the J gene TRBJ2-2; D is ambiguous. CDR1 is KGHSH and CDR2 is LQKENI in the germline V gene. V was clipped by 2 bases and J by 4 bases, with 14 bases between them. CDR3 size: 16 residues. The CDR3 protein is CASSPVPQASTGELFF. The CDR3 nucleotides are TGTGCCAGCTCACCAGTACCCCAGGCGAGCACCGGGGAGCTGTTTTTT. Based on the CDR3 plus reference TRBV18 and TRBJ2-2, the full variable domain is NAGVMQNPRHLVRRRGQEARLRCSPMKGHSHVYWYRQLPEEGLKFMVYLQKENIIDESGMPKERFSAEFPKEGPSILRIQQVVRGDSAAYFCASSPVPQASTGELFFGEGSRLTVL.

J is TRBJ2-5 and V is TRBV4-1; the D gene is possibly TRBD2 (6 bases). V dropped 4 bases and J dropped 5 bases, with 14 bases sitting between them. The germline V gene has CDR1 MGHRA and CDR2 YSYEKL. This CDR3 is built from 14 residues. The CDR3 here is CASSLLWGVETQYF. For the CDR3, the DNA is TGCGCCAGCAGCCTCCTATGGGGGGTCGAGACCCAGTACTTC.

This clone was picked up one time. The chain couples TRBV19 to TRBJ2-7, with 10 nucleotides matching TRBD1. CDR1 LNHDA and CDR2 SQIVND come from the germline V gene (reference sequence). The CDR3 has 17 amino acids. J gave up 0 bases and V 1 base, and 6 bases lay outside the gene matches. The CDR3 here is CASSIVTTGGDSYEQYF. For the CDR3, the DNA is TGTGCCAGTAGTATAGTCACGACAGGGGGCGACTCCTACGAGCAGTACTTC.

V usage is TRBV3-1 (or the pseudogene TRBV3-2) and J usage is TRBJ2-5; possible D gene TRBD2, 5 bases. Trimming removed 6 bases at V and 1 base at J, with 12 bases between. This CDR3 comprises 14 residues. Germline lookup yields CDR1 LGHDT and CDR2 YNNKEL (reference sequence). The CDR3 loop reads CASRGELIQETQYF. For the CDR3, the DNA is TGTGCCAGCAGGGGAGAGCTCATCCAAGAGACCCAGTACTTC.

V and J are TRBV15 and TRBJ2-7; D remains unclear. Germline CDR1 is LNHNV and CDR2 is YYDKDF (reference sequence). Trimming removed 0 bases at V and 2 bases at J, with 8 bases between. The CDR3 covers 14 residues. CDR3 in DNA: TGTGCCACCAGCAGAGAAAGAGGAGCCTACGAGCAGTACTTC. This translates into CATSRERGAYEQYF.

The chain joins TRBV27 to TRBJ2-7, with 8 bases lining up with TRBD1. Germline V gene sequence: CDR1 MNHEY, CDR2 SMNVEV (reference sequence). V was clipped by 3 bases and J by 2 bases; unmatched bases: 3. The CDR3 is 14 amino acids. CDR3 DNA sequence: TGTGCCAGCAGTTTGTGGACAGGGACCTACGAGCAGTACTTC. Amino acids: CASSLWTGTYEQYF.

The chain couples TRBV6-5 to TRBJ1-5; tentative D call: TRBD1 (6 bases). The V end was cut by 6 bases, the J end by 4 bases, with 13 bases between. The CDR3 totals 14 residues. Looked up from germline, CDR1 is MNHEY and CDR2 is SVGAGI. The chain's CDR3 is CASRTGRENQPQHF. The CDR3 DNA reads TGTGCCAGCAGAACAGGGAGGGAGAATCAGCCCCAGCATTTT.

This clone was detected only a few times. The V and J genes are TRBV9 and TRBJ2-2; 7 positions match TRBD2. Unmatched junction bases numbered 10, after V lost 4 bases and J lost 1 base. CDR1 is SGDLS and CDR2 is YYNGEE in the germline V gene. The CDR3 length is 17 residues. Here the CDR3 DNA reads TGTGCCAGCAGCCCCGGGCTCGGCGGGGGGAACACCGGGGAGCTGTTTTTT. Translation gives CASSPGLGGGNTGELFF.

The rearrangement joins TRBV7-9 to TRBJ1-2, with D uncertain. CDR3 length equals 15 residues. Trimming left V 3 bases short and J 3 bases short, with 14 bases between. Germline CDR1 and CDR2: SEHNR and FQNEAQ (reference sequence). DNA of the CDR3: TGTGCCAGCAGCTTGGACTCCAGGACTTACTATGGCTACACCTTC. Residues: CASSLDSRTYYGYTF.

V gene TRBV29-1 combines with J gene TRBJ1-5, with D possibly matching TRBD1 (5 bases). V was cut by 5 bases and J by 3 bases, with 14 bases left in between. The CDR3 extends over 14 amino acids. Germline CDR1 reads SQVTM; CDR2 reads ANQGSEA. CDR3 loop: CSVPGEGSNQPQHF. In DNA, the CDR3 is TGCAGCGTTCCCGGGGAGGGGTCCAATCAGCCCCAGCATTTT.